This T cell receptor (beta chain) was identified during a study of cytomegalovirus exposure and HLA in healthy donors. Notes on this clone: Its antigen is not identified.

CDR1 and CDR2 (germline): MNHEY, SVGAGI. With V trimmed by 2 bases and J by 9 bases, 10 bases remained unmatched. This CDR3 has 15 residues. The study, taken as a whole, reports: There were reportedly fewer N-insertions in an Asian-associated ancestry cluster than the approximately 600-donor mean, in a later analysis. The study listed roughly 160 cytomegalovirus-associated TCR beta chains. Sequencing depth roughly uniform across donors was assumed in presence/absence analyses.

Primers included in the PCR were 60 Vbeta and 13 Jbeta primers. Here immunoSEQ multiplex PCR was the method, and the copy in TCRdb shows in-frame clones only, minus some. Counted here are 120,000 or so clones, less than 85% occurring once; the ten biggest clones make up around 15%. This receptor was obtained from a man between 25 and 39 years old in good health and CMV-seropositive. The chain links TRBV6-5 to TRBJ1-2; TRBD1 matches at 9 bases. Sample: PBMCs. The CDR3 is CASSYGGTGRYSYTF. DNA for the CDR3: TGTGCCAGCAGTTACGGGGGGACAGGGCGGTATAGCTACACCTTC.